The clone carrying this TCR beta chain is a singleton in its sample. Other nucleotide sequences from this sample produce the same CDR3. The data stem from a study of technical replicates of blood from several donors. The method was immunoSEQ multiplex PCR; TCRdb's version includes in-frame clones alone and lacks a portion of them. The sample yields roughly 76,000 clones, 86% seen once. Material for sequencing was PBMCs. This TCR was recovered from a human donor in good health. Some clones in this sample may be carry-over from other donors' samples.

The CDR3: CASSPGSAETQYF. CDR3 nucleotides: TGTGCCAGCTCACCCGGGTCTGCGGAGACCCAGTACTTC. The V and J genes are TRBV18 and TRBJ2-5; unclear D gene. Trimming shortened V by 3 bases and J by 5 bases, and 10 bases separated the two germline ends. The germline V gene has CDR1 KGHSH and CDR2 LQKENI. The CDR3 totals 13 residues.